The T cell receptor beta chain under discussion was sequenced for a study of shared clonotypes between healthy human individuals. Study-wide background: The donor group consisted of a couple of women and three men, aged 18 to 49. General study results and limits: Across subsets, estimated richness was generally greater for naive than for memory populations. Researchers sampled only blood; tissue repertoires likely differ.

Naive CD8 cells comprised CD45RO-negative, CCR7-positively selected cells, excluding terminally differentiated effector memory CD45RA+ cells. In the case of this clone: Its antigen is still unknown.

Some clones are missing from TCRdb's copy, which holds only in-frame ones; the method was immunoSEQ multiplex PCR. The top ten hold about 24% of the sample, which has fewer than 800,000 clones, around 92% seen once. Germline loops: CDR1 MNHEY, CDR2 SVGAGI. The CDR3 loop spans 11 amino acids. The V end was cut by 8 bases, the J end by 7 bases, with 9 bases between. The sample taken for sequencing was naive CD8+ T cells sorted from blood. The rearrangement uses TRBV6-5 and TRBJ2-4; D is unresolved. This clonotype was obtained from a man aged 25 to 40 in good health. The CDR3 sequence is CASLSGNIQYF. The CDR3 DNA sequence: TGTGCCAGCTTAAGTGGGAACATTCAGTACTTC.